This T cell receptor beta chain was observed in a study of cytomegalovirus exposure and HLA in healthy donors. Study-level background: Of 398 genotyped donors, about 80% clustered with self-reported Caucasian donors.

The CDR3 is made up of 13 amino acids. From germline, CDR1 is MGHDK and CDR2 SYGVNS. The V gene lost 5 bases and the J gene lost 4 bases, with 11 bases spanning the gap. Study outcomes and limitations: Using the classifier, cytomegalovirus status was reportedly diagnosed with high specificity and sensitivity.

PCR employed 60 Vbeta and 13 Jbeta primers. The assay was immunoSEQ multiplex PCR, and TCRdb's table has in-frame clones only and misses some. The repertoire has over 150,000 clones, approximately 72% of them found once; the top ten carry 2.5% to 3%. Remarks on this clone: Its antigen is not known.

The source material was PBMCs. The chain combines TRBV25-1 with TRBJ1-1; D may be TRBD1 (5 bases). This TCR derives from a man between 18 and 29 years old in good health and CMV-seronegative. In nucleotides, the CDR3 is TGTGCCAGCAGTCGTGTGCAGGGCACTGAAGCTTTCTTT. The encoded protein is CASSRVQGTEAFF.